What follows describes a single T cell receptor beta chain. The antigen this receptor binds is unknown. No base quality values were provided; no much bigger clone lies one nucleotide off. At one collaborating source in Seattle, patients were enrolled during active infection and were followed longitudinally through the course of disease. Each collaborating institution followed its own protocols to collect whole blood in K2EDTA tubes. For TCRbeta analysis, collaborators shipped samples as frozen whole blood, isolated PBMCs, or DNA extracted from either of those sample types. TCRbeta CDR3 regions were amplified from genomic DNA using the immunoSEQ Assay, a bias-controlled multiplex PCR. From the authors' description of their analysis: Within the assay, amplification of reference gene primers was used to estimate how many nucleated cells each sample contained. Sequence reads were collapsed and filtered to measure the absolute abundance of every unique TCRbeta CDR3 rearrangement. For each sample, productive Simpson clonality was calculated as the square root of Simpson's diversity index across productive rearrangements. Entries here come from immuneACCESS through TCRdb and include only in-frame sequences with V and J called. Some clones fail to appear in such tables; in the studies checked, an unresolved V gene covers under half of the shortfall, and the cause of the remainder is unknown. The V and J calls and clone size come from that table; D and trimming were worked out from the DNA. This sample has about half a million clones in its table, and roughly nine tenths of those were observed once. The leading ten clones occupy 0.75% to 0.9% of the sample.

The data originate from a study of blood T cell repertoires in COVID-19 (dated by TCRdb to 2018 to 2021). For context, the study as a whole: Samples covering the acute and convalescent phases of COVID-19 were provided by collaborators in the United States, Italy and Spain. Samples were obtained from the ongoing ImmuneRACE study (first 160 participants) and from over 1,000 subjects provided by 6 global collaborators. Nearly every sample came with metadata listing a de-identified subject ID, COVID-19 status, age in years and sex. The dataset comprised deeply sampled blood TCRbeta repertoires from subjects exposed to, actively infected with, or recovered from COVID-19. The repertoires were made available in a free public database intended to serve as a resource for research on the immune response to SARS-CoV-2. Where available, HLA class I and class II types were taken from metadata supplied by the sample provider and were not determined by assay-based typing. The material from the prospective study consisted of cDNA or gDNA derived from T cells, B-cell-depleted T cells, or PBMCs.

Overall study outcomes, separate from this receptor: The amount of clinical and demographic metadata varied by source and participant and was provided uncurated.

Sequences LGHNA (CDR1) and YNFKEQ (CDR2) are obtained from the germline V gene. From cysteine to phenylalanine, the CDR3 is 16 amino acids long. CDR3 DNA only is kept here, 48 bases in frame from base 1. At the junction V is shortened by 1 base and J by 7 bases; bases outside the gene matches: 8. This sequence was found in a man between 18 and 35 years old with COVID-19, enrolled during active disease. The V and J segments used are TRBV4-2 and TRBJ1-4, with 8 junctional bases fitting TRBD1. The sequencing sample was made of peripheral blood. The CDR3 sequence is CASSQGTGRGPEKLFF. The DNA sequence follows: TGTGCCAGCAGCCAAGGAACGGGCAGGGGGCCTGAAAAACTGTTTTTT.